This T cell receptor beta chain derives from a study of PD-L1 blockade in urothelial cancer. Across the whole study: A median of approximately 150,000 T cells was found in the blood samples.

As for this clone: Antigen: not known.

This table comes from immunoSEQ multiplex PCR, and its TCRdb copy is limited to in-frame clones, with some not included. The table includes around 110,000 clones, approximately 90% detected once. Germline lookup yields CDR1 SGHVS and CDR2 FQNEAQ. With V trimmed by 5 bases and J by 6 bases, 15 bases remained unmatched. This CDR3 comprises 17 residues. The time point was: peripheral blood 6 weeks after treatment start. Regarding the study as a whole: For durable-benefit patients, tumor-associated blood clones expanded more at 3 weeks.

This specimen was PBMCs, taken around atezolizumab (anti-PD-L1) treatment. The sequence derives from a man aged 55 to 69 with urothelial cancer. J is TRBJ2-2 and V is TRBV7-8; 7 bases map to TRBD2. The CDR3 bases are TGTGCCAGCAGCCCGCGAAGGGCGGGAGCGGGTGCCGGGGAGCTGTTTTTT. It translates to CASSPRRAGAGAGELFF.